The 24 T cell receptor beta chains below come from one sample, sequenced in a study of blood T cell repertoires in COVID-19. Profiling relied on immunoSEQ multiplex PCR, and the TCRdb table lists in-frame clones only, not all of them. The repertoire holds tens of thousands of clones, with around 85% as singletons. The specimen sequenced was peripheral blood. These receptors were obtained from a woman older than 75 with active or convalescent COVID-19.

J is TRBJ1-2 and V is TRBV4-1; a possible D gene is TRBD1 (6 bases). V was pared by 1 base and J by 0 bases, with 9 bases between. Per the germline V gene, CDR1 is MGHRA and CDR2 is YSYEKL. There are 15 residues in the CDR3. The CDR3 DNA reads TGCGCCAGCAGCCAAGGGGGACACCCTAACTATGGCTACACCTTC. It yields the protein CASSQGGHPNYGYTF.

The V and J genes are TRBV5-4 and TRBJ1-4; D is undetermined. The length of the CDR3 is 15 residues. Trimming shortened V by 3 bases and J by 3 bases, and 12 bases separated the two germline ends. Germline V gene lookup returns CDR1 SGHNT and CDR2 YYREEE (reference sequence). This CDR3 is CASSYSASPNEKLFF. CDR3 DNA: TGTGCCAGCAGCTACTCAGCGTCACCTAATGAAAAACTGTTTTTT.

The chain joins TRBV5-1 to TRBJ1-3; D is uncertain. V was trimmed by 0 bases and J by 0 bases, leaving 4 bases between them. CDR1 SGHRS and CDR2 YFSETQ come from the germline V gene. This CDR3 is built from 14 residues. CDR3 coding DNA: TGCGCCAGCAGCTTGGACAGCTCTGGAAACACCATATATTTT. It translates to CASSLDSSGNTIYF. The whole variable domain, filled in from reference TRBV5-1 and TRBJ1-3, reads KAGVTQTPRYLIKTRGQQVTLSCSPISGHRSVSWYQQTPGQGLQFLFEYFSETQRNKGNFPGRFSGRQFSNSRSEMNVSTLELGDSALYLCASSLDSSGNTIYFGEGSWLTVV.

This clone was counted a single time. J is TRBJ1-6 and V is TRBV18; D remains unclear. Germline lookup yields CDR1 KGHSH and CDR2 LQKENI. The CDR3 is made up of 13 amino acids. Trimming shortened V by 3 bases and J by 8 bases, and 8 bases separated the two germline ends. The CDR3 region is CASSPPFDSPLHF. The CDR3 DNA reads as TGTGCCAGCTCACCTCCGTTTGATTCACCCCTCCACTTT.

The CDR3 DNA reads TGTGCCAGCAGCCCAGGCCTGGGGGCCCTCTCCTACGAGCAGTACTTC. Its protein product is CASSPGLGALSYEQYF. This chain joins TRBV9 and TRBJ2-7; TRBD1 is a possible D gene (6 bases). The V and J ends lost 4 bases and 0 bases respectively, with 17 bases between them. The CDR3 runs to 16 residues. Germline values: CDR1 SGDLS, CDR2 YYNGEE.

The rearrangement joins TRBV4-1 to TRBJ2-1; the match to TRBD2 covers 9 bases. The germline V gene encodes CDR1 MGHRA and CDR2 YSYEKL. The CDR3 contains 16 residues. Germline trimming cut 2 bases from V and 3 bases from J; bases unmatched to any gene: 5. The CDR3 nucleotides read TGCGCCAGCAGCCAAAGCCTAGCGGGAAGCTACAATGAGCAGTTCTTC. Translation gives CASSQSLAGSYNEQFF.

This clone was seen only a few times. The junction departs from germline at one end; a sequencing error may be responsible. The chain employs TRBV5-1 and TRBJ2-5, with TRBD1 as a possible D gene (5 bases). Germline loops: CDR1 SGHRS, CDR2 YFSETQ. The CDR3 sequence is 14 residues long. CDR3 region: CASKSTAIQESQYF. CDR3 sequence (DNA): TGCGCCAGCAAATCGACAGCCATACAAGAGAGCCAGTACTTC.

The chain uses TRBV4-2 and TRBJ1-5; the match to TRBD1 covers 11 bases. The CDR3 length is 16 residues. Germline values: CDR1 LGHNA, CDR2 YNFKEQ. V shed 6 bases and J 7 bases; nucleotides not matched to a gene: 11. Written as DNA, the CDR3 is TGTGCCAGCAGTAGGACAGGGGGCGCGGGGCAGCAGCCCCAGCATTTT. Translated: CASSRTGGAGQQPQHF.

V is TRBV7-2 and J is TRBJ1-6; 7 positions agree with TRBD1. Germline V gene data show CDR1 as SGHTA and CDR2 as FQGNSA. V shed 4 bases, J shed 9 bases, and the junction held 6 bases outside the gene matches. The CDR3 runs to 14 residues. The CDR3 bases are TGTGCCAGCAGCTATCAGGGGGTGGTTTCACCCCTCCACTTT. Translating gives CASSYQGVVSPLHF. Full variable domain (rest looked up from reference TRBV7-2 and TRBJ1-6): GAGVSQSPSNKVTEKGKDVELRCDPISGHTALYWYRQSLGQGLEFLIYFQGNSAPDKSGLPSDRFSAERTGGSVSTLTIQRTQQEDSAVYLCASSYQGVVSPLHFGNGTRLTVT.

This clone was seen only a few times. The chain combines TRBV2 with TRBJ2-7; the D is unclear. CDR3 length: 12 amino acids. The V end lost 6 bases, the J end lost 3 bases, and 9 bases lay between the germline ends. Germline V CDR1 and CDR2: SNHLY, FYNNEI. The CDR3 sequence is CASSSANYEQYF. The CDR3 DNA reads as TGTGCCAGCAGCTCAGCGAACTACGAGCAGTACTTC.

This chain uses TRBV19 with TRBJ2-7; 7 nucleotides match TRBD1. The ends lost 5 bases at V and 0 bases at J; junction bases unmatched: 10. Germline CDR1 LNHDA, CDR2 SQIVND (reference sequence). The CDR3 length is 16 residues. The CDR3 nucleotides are TGTGCCAGTAGTTCCACAGGGGACCCTAGCTCCTACGAGCAGTACTTC. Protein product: CASSSTGDPSSYEQYF.

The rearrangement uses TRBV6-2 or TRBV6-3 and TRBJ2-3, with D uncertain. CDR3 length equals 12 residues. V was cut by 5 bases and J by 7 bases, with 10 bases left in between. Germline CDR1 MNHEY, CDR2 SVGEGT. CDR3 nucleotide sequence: TGTGCCAGCAGTATAGCTGGTCATACGCAGTATTTT. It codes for CASSIAGHTQYF.

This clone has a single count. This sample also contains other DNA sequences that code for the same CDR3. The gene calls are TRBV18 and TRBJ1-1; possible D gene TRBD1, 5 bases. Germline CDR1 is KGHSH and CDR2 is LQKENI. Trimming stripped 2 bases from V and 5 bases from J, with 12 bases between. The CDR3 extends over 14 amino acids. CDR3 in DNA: TGTGCCAGCTCACCAGGGGGGAGAGGAACTGAAGCTTTCTTT. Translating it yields CASSPGGRGTEAFF.

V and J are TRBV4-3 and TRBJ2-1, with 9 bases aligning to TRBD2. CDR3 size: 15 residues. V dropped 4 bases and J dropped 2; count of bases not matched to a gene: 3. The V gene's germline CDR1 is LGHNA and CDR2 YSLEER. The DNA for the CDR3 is TGCGCCAGCAGCCCTGAGCGGGGGGCCTACAATGAGCAGTTCTTC. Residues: CASSPERGAYNEQFF.

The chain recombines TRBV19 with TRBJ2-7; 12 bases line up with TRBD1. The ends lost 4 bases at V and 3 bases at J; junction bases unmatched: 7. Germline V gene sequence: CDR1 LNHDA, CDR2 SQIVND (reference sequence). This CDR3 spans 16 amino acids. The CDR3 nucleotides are TGTGCCAGTAGTACCGGGACAGGGGGCAGTATCTACGAGCAGTACTTC. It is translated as CASSTGTGGSIYEQYF.

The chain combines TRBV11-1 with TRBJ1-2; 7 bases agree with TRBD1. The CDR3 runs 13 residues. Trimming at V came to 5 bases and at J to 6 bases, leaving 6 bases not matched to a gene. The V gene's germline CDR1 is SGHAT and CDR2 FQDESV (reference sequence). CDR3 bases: TGTGCCAGCAGCCGACAGGGTACGGATGGCTACACCTTC. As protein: CASSRQGTDGYTF. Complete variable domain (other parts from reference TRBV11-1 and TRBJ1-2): EAEVAQSPRYKITEKSQAVAFWCDPISGHATLYWYRQILGQGPELLVQFQDESVVDDSQLPKDRFSAERLKGVDSTLKIQPAELGDSAMYLCASSRQGTDGYTFGSGTRLTVV.

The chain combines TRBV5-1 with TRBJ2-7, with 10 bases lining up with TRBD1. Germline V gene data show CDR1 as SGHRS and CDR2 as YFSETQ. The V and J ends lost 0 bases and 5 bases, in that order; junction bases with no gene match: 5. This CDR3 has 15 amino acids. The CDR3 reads CASSLAGDRGNEQYF. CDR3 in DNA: TGCGCCAGCAGCTTGGCTGGGGACAGGGGAAACGAGCAGTACTTC.

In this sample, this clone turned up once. CDR3 in DNA: TGTGCCAGCAGCGAGATACAGGGGGCTGATAGAGCTTTCTTT. Its protein product is CASSEIQGADRAFF. The chain uses TRBV5-6 and TRBJ1-1, with 9 bases fitting TRBD1. The CDR3 is 14 residues long. The trim removed 4 bases at V and 10 bases at J, leaving 11 bases unmatched. The V gene's germline CDR1 is SGHDT and CDR2 YYEEEE. The full variable domain, in which reference TRBV5-6 and TRBJ1-1 provide the parts outside the CDR3, is DAGVTQSPTHLIKTRGQQVTLRCSPKSGHDTVSWYQQALGQGPQFIFQYYEEEERQRGNFPDRFSGHQFPNYSSELNVNALLLGDSALYLCASSEIQGADRAFFGQGTRLTVV.

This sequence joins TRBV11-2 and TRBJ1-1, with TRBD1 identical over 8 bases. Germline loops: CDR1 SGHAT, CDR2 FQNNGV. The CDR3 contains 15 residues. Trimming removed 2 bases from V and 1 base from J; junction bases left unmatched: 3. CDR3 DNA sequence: TGTGCCAGCAGCTTACCCGGACAGGGGAACACTGAAGCTTTCTTT. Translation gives CASSLPGQGNTEAFF.

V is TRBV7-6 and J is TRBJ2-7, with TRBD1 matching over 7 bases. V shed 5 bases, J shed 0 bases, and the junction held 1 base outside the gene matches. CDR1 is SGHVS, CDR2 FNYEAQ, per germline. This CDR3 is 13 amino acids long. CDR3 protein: CASSGDSSYEQYF. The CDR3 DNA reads TGTGCCAGCAGCGGGGACAGCTCCTACGAGCAGTACTTC.

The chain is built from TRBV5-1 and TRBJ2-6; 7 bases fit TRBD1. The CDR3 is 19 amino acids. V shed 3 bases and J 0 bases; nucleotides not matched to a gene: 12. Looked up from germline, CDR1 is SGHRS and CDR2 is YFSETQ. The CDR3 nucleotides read TGCGCCAGCAGCTGGGACAGCCCTCTCATGAGCTCTGGGGCCAACGTCCTGACTTTC. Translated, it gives CASSWDSPLMSSGANVLTF.

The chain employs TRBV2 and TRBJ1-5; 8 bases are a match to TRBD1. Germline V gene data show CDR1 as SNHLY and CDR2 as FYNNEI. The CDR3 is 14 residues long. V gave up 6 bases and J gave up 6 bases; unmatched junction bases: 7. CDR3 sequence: CASREDRVPQPQHF. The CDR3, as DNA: TGTGCCAGCAGGGAGGACAGGGTGCCTCAGCCCCAGCATTTT.

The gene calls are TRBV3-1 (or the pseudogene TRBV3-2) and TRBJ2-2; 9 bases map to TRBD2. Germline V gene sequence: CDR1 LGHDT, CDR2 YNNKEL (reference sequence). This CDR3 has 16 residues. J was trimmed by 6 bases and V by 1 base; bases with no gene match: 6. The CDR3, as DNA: TGTGCCAGCAGCCAAGGGCAGCGGGGGGCTTCCGGGGAGCTGTTTTTT. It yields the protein CASSQGQRGASGELFF.

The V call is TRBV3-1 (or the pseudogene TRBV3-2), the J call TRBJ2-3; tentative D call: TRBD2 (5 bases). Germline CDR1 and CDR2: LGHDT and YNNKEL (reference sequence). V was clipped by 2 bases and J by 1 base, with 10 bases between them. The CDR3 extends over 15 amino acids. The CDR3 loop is CASSQNGVGTDTQYF. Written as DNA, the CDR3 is TGTGCCAGCAGCCAAAACGGGGTCGGCACAGATACGCAGTATTTT.